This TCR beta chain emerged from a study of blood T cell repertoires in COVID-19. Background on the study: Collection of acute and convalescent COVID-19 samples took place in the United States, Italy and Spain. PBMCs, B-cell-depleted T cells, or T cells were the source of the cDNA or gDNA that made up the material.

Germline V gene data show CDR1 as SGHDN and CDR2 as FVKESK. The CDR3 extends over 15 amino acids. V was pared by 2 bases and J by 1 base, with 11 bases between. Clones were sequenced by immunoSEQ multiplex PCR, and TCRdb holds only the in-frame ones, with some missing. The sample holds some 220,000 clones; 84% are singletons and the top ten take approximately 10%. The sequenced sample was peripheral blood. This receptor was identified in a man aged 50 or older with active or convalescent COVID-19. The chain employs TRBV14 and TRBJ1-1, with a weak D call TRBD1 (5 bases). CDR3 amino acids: CASSQWGLPNTEAFF. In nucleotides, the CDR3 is TGTGCCAGCAGCCAATGGGGACTACCGAACACTGAAGCTTTCTTT.